A single sample is the source of the 17 T cell receptor beta chains below, sequenced in a study of naive and memory T cell subsets. The library had UMIs added by 3' ligation of an oligonucleotide to TCR cDNA. Amplification of ligated cDNA took four PCR rounds with SP2 and nested alpha and beta constant primers. TCRdb analysed the 5' RACE reads with MiXCR anew, one entry per CDR3 protein. Of some 60,000 distinct CDR3 sequences listed, approximately 8% are singletons. The receptors come from a female donor in good health.

This clonotype has only a few counts. J is TRBJ1-1 and V is TRBV29-1, with D possibly TRBD1 on 5 matching bases. The CDR3 covers 15 residues. Germline V lookup: CDR1 SQVTM, CDR2 ANQGSEA. V lost 4 bases and J 0 bases, leaving 15 bases between the germline ends. The CDR3: CSVASSGTVNTEAFF. The CDR3 nucleotides read TGCAGCGTTGCTTCGTCCGGGACGGTGAACACTGAAGCTTTCTTT.

This clonotype was seen more than once but under ten times. This chain links TRBV10-3 with TRBJ1-4; D remains unclear. Trimming stripped 6 bases from V and 0 bases from J, with 8 bases between. The CDR3 spans 14 residues. Germline V lookup: CDR1 ENHRY, CDR2 SYGVKD. CDR3 DNA sequence: TGTGCCATCAGGCGGGATGCAACTAATGAAAAACTGTTTTTT. Protein: CAIRRDATNEKLFF.

The V and J genes are TRBV7-9 and TRBJ2-3; D unresolved. This CDR3 has 14 amino acids. Germline V gene sequence: CDR1 SEHNR, CDR2 FQNEAQ (reference sequence). Trimming removed 4 bases at V and 2 bases at J, with 10 bases between. The CDR3 is CASSSLAHTDTQYF. The CDR3 DNA reads TGTGCCAGCAGCTCCTTGGCACACACAGATACGCAGTATTTT.

This clonotype was seen just once. This chain uses TRBV7-9 with TRBJ2-7; D gene unclear. V lost 10 bases, J lost 5 bases, and 12 bases lay in between. The germline gives CDR1 SEHNR, CDR2 FQNEAQ (reference sequence). The CDR3 consists of 11 residues. The CDR3 spells CAIRPFDEQYF. The CDR3 bases are TGTGCCATCCGACCTTTCGACGAGCAGTACTTC. The whole variable domain, remainder taken from reference TRBV7-9 and TRBJ2-7, is DTGVSQNPRHKITKRGQNVTFRCDPISEHNRLYWYRQTLGQGPEFLTYFQNEAQLEKSRLLSDRFSAERPKGSFSTLEIQRTEQGDSAMYLCAIRPFDEQYFGPGTRLTVT.

V is TRBV28 and J is TRBJ2-3; 7 positions match TRBD2. The CDR3 is made up of 15 amino acids. CDR1 is MDHEN, CDR2 SYDVKM, per germline. V was clipped by 3 bases and J by 2 bases; unmatched bases: 5. CDR3 DNA: TGTGCCAGCAGTTTTGGCGGGAGTTCCACAGATACGCAGTATTTT. It specifies CASSFGGSSTDTQYF. Full variable domain (rest looked up from reference TRBV28 and TRBJ2-3): DVKVTQSSRYLVKRTGEKVFLECVQDMDHENMFWYRQDPGLGLRLIYFSYDVKMKEKGDIPEGYSVSREKKERFSLILESASTNQTSMYLCASSFGGSSTDTQYFGPGTRLTVL.

With regard to this clonotype: The CDR3 ends on some other residue instead of the conserved phenylalanine or tryptophan, so this is likely a read error. This chain uses TRBV5-1 with TRBJ1-6; D unresolved. The CDR3 loop spans 14 amino acids. Deletions cut 4 bases from V and 9 bases from J, with 14 bases between. Per the germline V gene, CDR1 is SGHRS and CDR2 is YFSETQ. CDR3 nucleotides: TGCGCCAGCAGCCTAACAGCGCATAGTTCACCCCTCCACTCT. Translated, it gives CASSLTAHSSPLHS.

This clonotype appeared a few times. This chain links TRBV5-8 with TRBJ2-7; the D is unclear. The CDR3 has 12 amino acids. V gave up 2 bases and J gave up 4 bases, with 7 bases separating them. From germline, CDR1 is SGHTS and CDR2 YDEGEE. CDR3 loop: CASSFSAYEQYF. CDR3 coding DNA: TGTGCCAGCAGCTTTTCGGCGTACGAGCAGTACTTC.

This clonotype was detected only a few times. This chain uses TRBV20-1 with TRBJ2-7, with unresolved D. The CDR3 has 17 residues. Germline V gene lookup returns CDR1 DFQATT and CDR2 SNEGSKA (reference sequence). V dropped 5 bases and J dropped 0 bases, with 23 bases sitting between them. CDR3 residues: CSALYPRPVRSSYEQYF. The CDR3 bases are TGCAGTGCTTTATACCCCCGGCCCGTACGGAGCTCCTACGAGCAGTACTTC.

The sample holds a few counts of this clonotype. J is TRBJ1-6 and V is TRBV27, with 8 bases fitting TRBD1. J lost 7 bases, V lost 6 bases, and 11 bases had no gene match. The CDR3 totals 16 residues. Germline values: CDR1 MNHEY, CDR2 SMNVEV (reference sequence). In DNA form, the CDR3 reads TGTGCCAGCAGCCAGGACAGGGTCCGGGGAAATTCACCCCTCCACTTT. Encoded protein: CASSQDRVRGNSPLHF.

Many counts were recorded for this clonotype. This sequence joins TRBV7-2 and TRBJ1-1; D is unresolved. The CDR3 covers 13 residues. Per the germline V gene, CDR1 is SGHTA and CDR2 is FQGNSA. The germline V and J ends were trimmed by 0 bases and 1 base, with 3 bases remaining between them. Written as DNA, the CDR3 is TGTGCCAGCAGCTTAGCGACGAACACTGAAGCTTTCTTT. Encoded protein: CASSLATNTEAFF.

This clonotype turned up a few times. V is TRBV14 and J is TRBJ2-7; 7 bases fit TRBD1. Looked up from germline, CDR1 is SGHDN and CDR2 is FVKESK. V was pared by 4 bases and J by 3 bases, with 9 bases of the junction left unmatched. The CDR3 extends over 15 amino acids. The CDR3 loop reads CASSPSGTVLYEQYF. The DNA for the CDR3 is TGTGCCAGCAGCCCATCCGGGACAGTACTCTACGAGCAGTACTTC.

This chain links TRBV19 with TRBJ1-1, with 8 positions matching TRBD1. Germline V gives CDR1 LNHDA, CDR2 SQIVND (reference sequence). This CDR3 is 17 amino acids long. The V gene end was trimmed by 5 bases and the J gene end by 3 bases; junction bases not matched to a gene: 14. The CDR3 DNA reads as TGTGCCAGTAGTCCCCGACAGGGGCAGAAAGGAGACACTGAAGCTTTCTTT. Translated, it gives CASSPRQGQKGDTEAFF.

This clonotype turned up a few times. This sequence joins TRBV6-5 and TRBJ2-7, with D possibly TRBD2 on 5 matching bases. V was shortened by 6 bases and J by 2 bases, with 14 bases between the two germline ends. CDR3 length equals 14 residues. The germline CDR1 and CDR2 sequences are MNHEY and SVGAGI. The CDR3 loop is CASRLGRGTYEQYF. In DNA form, the CDR3 reads TGTGCCAGCAGGCTTGGGAGAGGGACCTACGAGCAGTACTTC.

This chain links TRBV6-5 with TRBJ1-1; 7 bases map to TRBD1. Trimming at V came to 5 bases and at J to 0 bases, leaving 3 bases not matched to a gene. The V gene's germline CDR1 is MNHEY and CDR2 SVGAGI. The CDR3 contains 14 residues. The CDR3 loop reads CASSQQGMNTEAFF. The CDR3 DNA reads TGTGCCAGCAGTCAACAGGGGATGAACACTGAAGCTTTCTTT.

The chain combines TRBV5-5 with TRBJ2-7, with a weak D call TRBD1 (6 bases). Germline values: CDR1 SGHKS, CDR2 YYEKEE (reference sequence). Between the trimmed V and J ends, which lost 5 bases and 2 bases, there was a span of 11 bases. CDR3 length equals 13 residues. The CDR3 DNA reads as TGTGCCAGCAGTCGACAGGTTACCTACGAGCAGTACTTC. It translates to CASSRQVTYEQYF. The full variable domain, with the rest looked up from reference TRBV5-5 and TRBJ2-7, is DAGVTQSPTHLIKTRGQQVTLRCSPISGHKSVSWYQQVLGQGPQFIFQYYEKEERGRGNFPDRFSARQFPNYSSELNVNALLLGDSALYLCASSRQVTYEQYFGPGTRLTVT.

The chain recombines TRBV27 with TRBJ1-2; TRBD1 is a possible D gene (6 bases). The CDR3 runs to 15 residues. Trimming took 5 bases from V and 8 from J, leaving 21 bases between them. The germline CDR1 and CDR2 sequences are MNHEY and SMNVEV (reference sequence). The CDR3 loop is CASSPRYGGAGGYTF. CDR3 nucleotides: TGTGCCAGCAGTCCGAGATATGGGGGGGCGGGCGGCTACACCTTC.

The rearrangement uses TRBV6-1 and TRBJ2-3, with TRBD2 matching 12 bases. Trimming removed 4 bases from V and 1 base from J; junction bases left unmatched: 0. CDR3 length: 15 residues. The germline V gene encodes CDR1 MNHNS and CDR2 SASEGT. DNA for the CDR3: TGTGCCAGCAGTGGACTAGCGGGGGGCACAGATACGCAGTATTTT. Residues: CASSGLAGGTDTQYF.